Following are 21 T cell receptor beta chains from one sample sequenced in a study of T-cell memory formation after mild COVID-19. From the 5' RACE reads, TCRdb called clonotypes with MiXCR, one entry per CDR3 protein. The sample consists of about 160,000 distinct CDR3 sequences, roughly 31% of them appearing once. The sequencing input was PBMCs or a T cell subset sorted from them (not recorded which). Receptors were obtained from an adult woman who had mild COVID-19 (a few samples of this study predate the infection). Cell type and time point are not known.

This clonotype was seen a handful of times. Here the CDR3 DNA reads TGCGCCAGCAGCAGCCGGGACCTTAACACTGAAGCTTTCTTT. This translates into CASSSRDLNTEAFF. This sequence joins TRBV5-1 and TRBJ1-1; tentatively, D is TRBD1 (5 bases). The CDR3 is 14 residues long. The V end lost 4 bases, the J end lost 2 bases, and 12 bases lay between the germline ends. The germline CDR1 and CDR2 sequences are SGHRS and YFSETQ.

The chain employs TRBV12-3 or TRBV12-4 and TRBJ2-1, with TRBD2 matching 11 bases. V shed 5 bases, J shed 7 bases, and the junction held 4 bases outside the gene matches. The CDR3 length is 14 residues. The CDR3 DNA follows: TGTGCCAGCAGTCGACTAGCGGGAATTAATGAGCAGTTCTTC. It is translated as CASSRLAGINEQFF.

The rearrangement uses TRBV7-2 and TRBJ1-4; 7 bases fit TRBD1. Germline CDR1 reads SGHTA; CDR2 reads FQGNSA. The CDR3 covers 17 residues. Trimming at V came to 3 bases and at J to 7 bases, leaving 14 bases not matched to a gene. The CDR3 reads CASSLRKAGGLGEKLFF. DNA for the CDR3: TGTGCCAGCAGCTTGCGGAAAGCAGGGGGATTGGGTGAAAAACTGTTTTTT. Filled out from reference TRBV7-2 and TRBJ1-4, the complete variable domain reads GAGVSQSPSNKVTEKGKDVELRCDPISGHTALYWYRQSLGQGLEFLIYFQGNSAPDKSGLPSDRFSAERTGGSVSTLTIQRTQQEDSAVYLCASSLRKAGGLGEKLFFGSGTQLSVL.

This clonotype has only a few counts. The chain links TRBV7-2 to TRBJ1-4; D is perhaps TRBD1 (5 bases). In germline, CDR1 is SGHTA, CDR2 FQGNSA. The V gene lost 2 bases and the J gene lost 6 bases, with 13 bases spanning the gap. The CDR3 totals 15 residues. DNA for the CDR3: TGTGCCAGCAGCTTAACGGGACTGAGTTATGAAAAACTGTTTTTT. As protein: CASSLTGLSYEKLFF.

This clonotype has a handful of counts. V is TRBV6-5 and J is TRBJ1-1; the D is unclear. This CDR3 spans 15 amino acids. CDR1 is MNHEY, CDR2 SVGAGI, per germline. Trimming left V 7 bases short and J 0 bases short, with 15 bases between. The CDR3 bases are TGTGCCAGCATTAAAACTAGGACCTTGAACACTGAAGCTTTCTTT. This sequence encodes CASIKTRTLNTEAFF.

This clonotype was detected only a few times. The rearrangement joins TRBV29-1 to TRBJ2-7; D might be TRBD1 (6 bases). The germline gives CDR1 SQVTM, CDR2 ANQGSEA. V was cut by 1 base and J by 2 bases, with 21 bases left in between. CDR3 length equals 17 residues. CDR3 sequence reads: CSVEAFLSGKGAYEQYF. CDR3 nucleotide sequence: TGCAGCGTTGAAGCATTTTTATCGGGGAAGGGGGCCTACGAGCAGTACTTC.

V is TRBV4-2 and J is TRBJ2-1; D not certain. Germline CDR1 is LGHNA and CDR2 is YNFKEQ. The CDR3 loop spans 14 amino acids. V dropped 0 bases and J dropped 6 bases, with 9 bases sitting between them. The CDR3 DNA is TGTGCCAGCAGCCAAGATTACTCCGGCAATGAGCAGTTCTTC. It codes for CASSQDYSGNEQFF.

This clonotype was seen more than once but under ten times. The rearrangement uses TRBV14 and TRBJ2-7; possibly TRBD1 or TRBD2 for D (5 bases each). The CDR3 is 13 amino acids. The germline gives CDR1 SGHDN, CDR2 FVKESK. V was shortened by 5 bases and J by 1 base, with 9 bases between the two germline ends. The CDR3, as DNA: TGTGCCAGCAGCTGGGGGAGATCCTACGAGCAGTACTTC. Protein: CASSWGRSYEQYF.

The genes are TRBV9 and TRBJ1-6, with D tentatively TRBD1 (5 bases). The CDR3 length is 13 residues. CDR1 and CDR2 from the germline V gene are SGDLS and YYNGEE. V was pared by 0 bases and J by 10 bases, with 8 bases between. The DNA of the CDR3 is TGTGCCAGCAGCGTAGGCTCAGGGTCACCCCTCCACTTT. Its translation: CASSVGSGSPLHF.

The rearrangement uses TRBV5-6 and TRBJ2-1; D not certain. Trimming left V 0 bases short and J 9 bases short, with 4 bases between. Germline V CDR1 and CDR2: SGHDT, YYEEEE. The CDR3 consists of 11 residues. The DNA for the CDR3 is TGTGCCAGCAGCTTGGATGGTGAGCAGTTCTTC. Amino acid sequence: CASSLDGEQFF.

The CDR3 is CASSTVIETQYF. CDR3 DNA sequence: TGTGCCAGCAGCACGGTCATTGAGACCCAGTACTTC. The chain employs TRBV7-9 and TRBJ2-5; D remains unclear. The CDR3 runs 12 residues. The germline V and J ends were trimmed by 5 bases and 5 bases, with 9 bases remaining between them. From germline, CDR1 is SEHNR and CDR2 FQNEAQ (reference sequence).

The genes are TRBV5-5 and TRBJ1-1, with a tentative D call TRBD1 (5 bases). V gave up 0 bases and J gave up 6 bases, with 9 bases separating them. This CDR3 is built from 13 residues. CDR1 is SGHKS and CDR2 is YYEKEE in the germline V gene (reference sequence). CDR3 region: CASSLGGTAEAFF. The CDR3 nucleotides read TGTGCCAGCAGCTTGGGCGGGACGGCTGAAGCTTTCTTT.

The rearrangement joins TRBV10-3 to TRBJ2-7; 7 bases fit TRBD2. The V gene's germline CDR1 is ENHRY and CDR2 SYGVKD. The CDR3 contains 12 residues. V lost 9 bases, J lost 2 bases, and 4 bases stayed unmatched. Here the CDR3 DNA reads TGTGCCATAAGCGGGACCCCCTACGAGCAGTACTTC. This codes for CAISGTPYEQYF.

J is TRBJ2-5 and V is TRBV9, with D possibly matching TRBD2 (5 bases). Germline values: CDR1 SGDLS, CDR2 YYNGEE. This CDR3 comprises 13 residues. The V gene lost 6 bases and the J gene lost 7 bases, with 16 bases spanning the gap. The DNA of the CDR3 is TGTGCCAGCAACCGGGGTTTAGAGGGGACCCAGTACTTC. It codes for CASNRGLEGTQYF.

V and J are TRBV2 and TRBJ1-2; TRBD1 aligns across 7 bases. J gave up 0 bases and V 3 bases, and 10 bases lay outside the gene matches. This CDR3 has 17 amino acids. Germline CDR1 and CDR2: SNHLY and FYNNEI. CDR3 bases: TGTGCCAGCAGTGACGAGGCAGGGGGGGACCCTAACTATGGCTACACCTTC. Encoded protein: CASSDEAGGDPNYGYTF.

This clonotype was seen a handful of times. The chain combines TRBV5-5 with TRBJ2-2; no clear D. The germline V gene encodes CDR1 SGHKS and CDR2 YYEKEE (reference sequence). Between the trimmed V and J ends, which lost 6 bases and 1 base, there was a span of 7 bases. The CDR3 has 13 amino acids. CDR3 nucleotides: TGTGCCAGCACCAACAAGAACACCGGGGAGCTGTTTTTT. It translates to CASTNKNTGELFF.

This clonotype has more than one count but fewer than ten. The chain links TRBV6-5 to TRBJ1-2, with a weak D call TRBD1 (6 bases). Per the germline V gene, CDR1 is MNHEY and CDR2 is SVGAGI. The CDR3 contains 14 residues. Trimming left V 9 bases short and J 6 bases short, with 20 bases between. CDR3 protein: CASRGAGRTNGYTF. The CDR3 DNA reads TGTGCCAGTAGGGGGGCGGGTCGTACTAATGGCTACACCTTC.

The chain employs TRBV9 and TRBJ1-2; D gene ambiguous. This CDR3 contains 13 residues. Germline assignment: CDR1 SGDLS and CDR2 YYNGEE. Trimming pared 1 base from V and 6 bases from J, leaving 10 bases between. The CDR3 loop is CASSVPGKNGYTF. The CDR3 DNA is TGTGCCAGCAGCGTACCTGGGAAAAATGGCTACACCTTC. The full variable domain, with the rest looked up from reference TRBV9 and TRBJ1-2, is DSGVTQTPKHLITATGQRVTLRCSPRSGDLSVYWYQQSLDQGLQFLIQYYNGEERAKGNILERFSAQQFPDLHSELNLSSLELGDSALYFCASSVPGKNGYTFGSGTRLTVV.

The chain recombines TRBV5-4 with TRBJ2-7; tentative D call: TRBD1 (6 bases). The ends were cut back, 4 bases at V and 12 bases at J, with 14 bases in the middle. CDR1 and CDR2 from the germline V gene are SGHNT and YYREEE (reference sequence). This CDR3 is 11 amino acids long. The CDR3 loop reads CASSLRDNLYF. In DNA form, the CDR3 reads TGTGCCAGCAGCCTCCGGGACAACCTGTACTTC.

There are many counts of this clonotype. The chain couples TRBV24-1 to TRBJ2-7; a weak D match, TRBD2 (5 bases). The germline gives CDR1 KGHDR, CDR2 SFDVKD. Trimming cost V 9 bases and J 0 bases, with 17 bases left between them. The CDR3 is 15 residues long. CDR3 loop: CATPGEGRTSYEQYF. In nucleotides, the CDR3 is TGTGCCACCCCCGGCGAGGGCCGAACCTCCTACGAGCAGTACTTC.

The chain recombines TRBV2 with TRBJ2-5; tentatively, D is TRBD1 or TRBD2 (5 bases each). CDR3 length: 15 amino acids. CDR1 and CDR2 from the germline V gene are SNHLY and FYNNEI. The V end was cut by 4 bases, the J end by 0 bases, with 12 bases between. The CDR3: CASSGSGLHQETQYF. The CDR3 DNA reads as TGTGCCAGCAGTGGTTCGGGGCTACACCAAGAGACCCAGTACTTC.